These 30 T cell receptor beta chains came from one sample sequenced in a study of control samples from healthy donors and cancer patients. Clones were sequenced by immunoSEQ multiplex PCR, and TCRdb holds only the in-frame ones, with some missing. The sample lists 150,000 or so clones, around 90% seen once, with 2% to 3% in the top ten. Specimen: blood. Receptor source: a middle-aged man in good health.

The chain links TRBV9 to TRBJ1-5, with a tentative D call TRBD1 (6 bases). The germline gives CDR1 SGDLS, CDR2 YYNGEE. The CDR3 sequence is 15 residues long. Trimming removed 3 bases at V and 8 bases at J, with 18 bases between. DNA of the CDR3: TGTGCCAGCAGCGGTGCGGGACACGGATCAGAGCCCCAGCATTTT. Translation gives CASSGAGHGSEPQHF.

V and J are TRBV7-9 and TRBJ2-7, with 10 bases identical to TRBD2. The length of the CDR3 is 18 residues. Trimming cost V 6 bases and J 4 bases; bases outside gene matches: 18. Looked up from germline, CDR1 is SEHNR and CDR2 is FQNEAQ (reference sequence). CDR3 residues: CASSSLVALAGDKYEQYF. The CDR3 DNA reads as TGTGCCAGCAGTTCTCTCGTCGCGCTAGCGGGGGATAAGTACGAGCAGTACTTC.

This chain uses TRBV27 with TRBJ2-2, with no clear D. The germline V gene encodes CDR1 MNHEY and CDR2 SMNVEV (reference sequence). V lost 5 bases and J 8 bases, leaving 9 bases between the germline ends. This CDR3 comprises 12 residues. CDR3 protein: CASSHSLGELFF. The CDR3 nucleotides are TGTGCCAGCAGTCACTCCTTAGGGGAGCTGTTTTTT.

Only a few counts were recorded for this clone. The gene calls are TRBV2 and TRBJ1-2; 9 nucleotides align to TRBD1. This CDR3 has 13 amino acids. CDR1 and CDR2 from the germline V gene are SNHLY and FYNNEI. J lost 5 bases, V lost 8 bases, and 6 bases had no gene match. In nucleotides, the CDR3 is TGTGCCAGCCATGGACAGGGGTTTTATGGCTACACCTTC. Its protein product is CASHGQGFYGYTF. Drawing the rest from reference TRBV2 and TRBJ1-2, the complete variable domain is EPEVTQTPSHQVTQMGQEVILRCVPISNHLYFYWYRQILGQKVEFLVSFYNNEISEKSEIFDDQFSVERPDGSNFTLKIRSTKLEDSAMYFCASHGQGFYGYTFGSGTRLTVV.

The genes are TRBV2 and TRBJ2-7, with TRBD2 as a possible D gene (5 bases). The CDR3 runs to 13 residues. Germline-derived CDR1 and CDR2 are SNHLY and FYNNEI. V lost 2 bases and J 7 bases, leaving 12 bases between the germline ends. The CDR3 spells CASSEIEREEQYF. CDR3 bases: TGTGCCAGCAGTGAAATTGAGAGGGAAGAGCAGTACTTC.

CDR3 nucleotide sequence: TGCGCCAGCAGCCTCGGACAGTATAATTCACCCCTCCACTTT. Amino acids: CASSLGQYNSPLHF. This chain connects TRBV5-1 to TRBJ1-6; D perhaps matches TRBD1 (6 bases). Germline CDR1 reads SGHRS; CDR2 reads YFSETQ. V lost 4 bases to trimming and J lost 4 bases, with 9 bases between them. The CDR3 covers 14 residues.

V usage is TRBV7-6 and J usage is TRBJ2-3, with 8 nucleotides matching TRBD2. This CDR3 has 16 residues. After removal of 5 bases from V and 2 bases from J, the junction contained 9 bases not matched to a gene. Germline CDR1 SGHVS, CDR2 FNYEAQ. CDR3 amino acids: CASSPGRGPFTDTQYF. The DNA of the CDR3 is TGTGCCAGCAGCCCCGGGAGGGGACCTTTCACAGATACGCAGTATTTT. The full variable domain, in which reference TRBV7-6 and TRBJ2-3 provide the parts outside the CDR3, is GAGVSQSPRYKVTKRGQDVALRCDPISGHVSLYWYRQALGQGPEFLTYFNYEAQQDKSGLPNDRFSAERPEGSISTLTIQRTEQRDSAMYRCASSPGRGPFTDTQYFGPGTRLTVL.

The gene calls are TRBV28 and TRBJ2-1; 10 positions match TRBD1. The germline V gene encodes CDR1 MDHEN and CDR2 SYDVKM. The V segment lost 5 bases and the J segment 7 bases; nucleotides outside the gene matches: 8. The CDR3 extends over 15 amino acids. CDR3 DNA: TGTGCCAGCAGTCCTCCGGGACAGGGGAGGAATGAGCAGTTCTTC. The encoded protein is CASSPPGQGRNEQFF.

CDR3 DNA: TGTGCCAGCAGTTTCCTTACAGGTTTTAAATACGAGCAGTACTTC. It yields the protein CASSFLTGFKYEQYF. The rearrangement links TRBV27 to TRBJ2-7; possibly TRBD1 for D (5 bases). Germline-derived CDR1 and CDR2 are MNHEY and SMNVEV (reference sequence). V lost 3 bases and J lost 4, with 16 bases in between. The CDR3 totals 15 residues.

CDR3 residues: CASSDQLWGPHGYTF. The CDR3 nucleotides read TGTGCCAGCAGCGATCAGCTTTGGGGGCCCCATGGCTACACCTTC. V usage is TRBV25-1 and J usage is TRBJ1-2; the D gene is possibly TRBD1 (6 bases). V was trimmed by 6 bases and J by 6 bases, leaving 20 bases between them. The CDR3 runs to 15 residues. Germline CDR1 is MGHDK and CDR2 is SYGVNS.

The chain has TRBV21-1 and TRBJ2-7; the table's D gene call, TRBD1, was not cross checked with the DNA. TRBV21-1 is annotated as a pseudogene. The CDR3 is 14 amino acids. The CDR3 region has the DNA TGTGCCTCCCGGAGCGAAGACAGACCCTACGAGCAGTACTTC. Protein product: CASRSEDRPYEQYF.

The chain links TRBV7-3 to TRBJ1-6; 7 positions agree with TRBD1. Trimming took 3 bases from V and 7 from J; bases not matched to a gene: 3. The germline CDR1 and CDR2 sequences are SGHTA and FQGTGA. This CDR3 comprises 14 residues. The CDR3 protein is CASSLGTVNSPLHF. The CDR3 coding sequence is TGTGCCAGCAGCTTGGGGACAGTGAATTCACCCCTCCACTTT.

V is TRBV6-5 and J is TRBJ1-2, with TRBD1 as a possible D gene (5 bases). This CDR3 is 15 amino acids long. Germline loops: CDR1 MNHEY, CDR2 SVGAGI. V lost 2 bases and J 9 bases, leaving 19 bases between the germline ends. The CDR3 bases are TGTGCCAGCAGTTACATTGGGGGACCGGGGATGAGCTACACCTTC. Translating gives CASSYIGGPGMSYTF.

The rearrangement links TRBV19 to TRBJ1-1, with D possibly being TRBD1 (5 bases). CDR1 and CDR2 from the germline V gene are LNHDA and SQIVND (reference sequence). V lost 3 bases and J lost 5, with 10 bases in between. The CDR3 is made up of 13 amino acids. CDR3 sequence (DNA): TGTGCCAGTAGTATCGGGGAGGGGACTGAAGCTTTCTTT. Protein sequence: CASSIGEGTEAFF.

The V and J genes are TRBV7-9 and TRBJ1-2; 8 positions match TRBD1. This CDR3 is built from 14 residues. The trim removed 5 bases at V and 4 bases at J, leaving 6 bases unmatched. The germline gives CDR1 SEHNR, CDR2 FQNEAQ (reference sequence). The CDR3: CASSPRTGIYGYTF. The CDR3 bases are TGTGCCAGCAGCCCGCGGACAGGGATCTATGGCTACACCTTC.

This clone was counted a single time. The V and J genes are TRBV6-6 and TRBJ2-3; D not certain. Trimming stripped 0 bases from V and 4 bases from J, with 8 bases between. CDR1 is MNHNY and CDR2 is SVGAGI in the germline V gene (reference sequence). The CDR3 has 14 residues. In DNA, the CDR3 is TGTGCCAGCAGTTACTCTGGGGTATCAGATACGCAGTATTTT. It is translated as CASSYSGVSDTQYF.

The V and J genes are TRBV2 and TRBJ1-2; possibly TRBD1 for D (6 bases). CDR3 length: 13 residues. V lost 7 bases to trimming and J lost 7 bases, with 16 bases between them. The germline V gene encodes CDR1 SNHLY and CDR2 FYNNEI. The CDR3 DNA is TGTGCCAGCAATCGACAGGATTCGAGTGGCTACACCTTC. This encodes CASNRQDSSGYTF.

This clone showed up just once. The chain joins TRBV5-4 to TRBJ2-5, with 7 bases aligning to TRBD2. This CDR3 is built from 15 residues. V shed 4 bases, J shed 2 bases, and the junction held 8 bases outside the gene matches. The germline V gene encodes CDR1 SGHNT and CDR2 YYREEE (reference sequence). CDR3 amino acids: CASSPRVGGQETQYF. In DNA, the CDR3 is TGTGCCAGCAGCCCGCGGGTGGGGGGGCAAGAGACCCAGTACTTC.

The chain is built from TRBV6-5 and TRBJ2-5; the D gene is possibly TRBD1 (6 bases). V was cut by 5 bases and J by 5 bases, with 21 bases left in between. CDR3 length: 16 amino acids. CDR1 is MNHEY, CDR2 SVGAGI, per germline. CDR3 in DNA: TGTGCCAGCAGTCACTGGATCAGGGGTGGGAACGAGACCCAGTACTTC. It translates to CASSHWIRGGNETQYF.

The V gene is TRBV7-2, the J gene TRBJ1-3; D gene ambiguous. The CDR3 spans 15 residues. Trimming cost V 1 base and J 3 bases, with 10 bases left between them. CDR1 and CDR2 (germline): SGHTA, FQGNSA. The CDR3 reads CASSLGGIRGNTIYF. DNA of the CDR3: TGTGCCAGCAGCTTAGGAGGAATACGTGGAAACACCATATATTTT.

The CDR3 here is CASSLSAGLKNIQYF. CDR3 DNA: TGTGCCAGCAGCTTGTCGGCGGGCCTTAAAAACATTCAGTACTTC. The chain is built from TRBV5-4 and TRBJ2-4; D perhaps matches TRBD2 (5 bases). Trimming removed 1 base from V and 4 bases from J, with 12 bases in between. Germline CDR1 and CDR2: SGHNT and YYREEE (reference sequence). The length of the CDR3 is 15 residues.

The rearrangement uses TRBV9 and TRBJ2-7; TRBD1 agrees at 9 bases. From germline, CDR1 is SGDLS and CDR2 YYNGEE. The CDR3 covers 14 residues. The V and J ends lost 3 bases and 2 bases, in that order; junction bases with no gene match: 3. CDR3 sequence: CASSGRDRAYEQYF. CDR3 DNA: TGTGCCAGCAGCGGCCGGGACAGGGCCTACGAGCAGTACTTC.

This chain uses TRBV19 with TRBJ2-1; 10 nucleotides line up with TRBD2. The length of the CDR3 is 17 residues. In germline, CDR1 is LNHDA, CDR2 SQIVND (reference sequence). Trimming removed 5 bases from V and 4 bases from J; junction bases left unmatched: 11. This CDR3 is CASSLRTSGYNYNEQFF. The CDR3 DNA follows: TGTGCCAGTAGTCTCCGGACTAGCGGTTACAATTACAATGAGCAGTTCTTC.

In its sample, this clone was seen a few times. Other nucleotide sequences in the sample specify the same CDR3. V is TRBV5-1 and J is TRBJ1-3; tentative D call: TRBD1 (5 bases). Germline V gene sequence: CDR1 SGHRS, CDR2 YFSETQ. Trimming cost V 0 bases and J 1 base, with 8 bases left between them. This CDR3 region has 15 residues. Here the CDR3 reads CASSLAGGSGNTIYF. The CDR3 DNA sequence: TGCGCCAGCAGCTTGGCCGGGGGTTCTGGAAACACCATATATTTT. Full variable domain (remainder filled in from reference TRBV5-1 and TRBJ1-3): KAGVTQTPRYLIKTRGQQVTLSCSPISGHRSVSWYQQTPGQGLQFLFEYFSETQRNKGNFPGRFSGRQFSNSRSEMNVSTLELGDSALYLCASSLAGGSGNTIYFGEGSWLTVV.

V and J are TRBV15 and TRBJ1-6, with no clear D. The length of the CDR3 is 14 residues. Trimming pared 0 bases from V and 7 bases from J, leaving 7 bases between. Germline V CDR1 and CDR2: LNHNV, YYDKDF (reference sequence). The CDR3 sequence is CATSRDVRNSPLHF. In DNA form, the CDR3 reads TGTGCCACCAGCAGAGATGTCAGGAATTCACCCCTCCACTTT.

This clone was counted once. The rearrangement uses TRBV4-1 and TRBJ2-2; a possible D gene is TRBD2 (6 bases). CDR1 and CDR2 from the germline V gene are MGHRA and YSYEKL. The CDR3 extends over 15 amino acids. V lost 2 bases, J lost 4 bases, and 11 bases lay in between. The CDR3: CASSQLGGVTGELFF. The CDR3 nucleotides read TGCGCCAGCAGCCAACTTGGAGGGGTCACCGGGGAGCTGTTTTTT.

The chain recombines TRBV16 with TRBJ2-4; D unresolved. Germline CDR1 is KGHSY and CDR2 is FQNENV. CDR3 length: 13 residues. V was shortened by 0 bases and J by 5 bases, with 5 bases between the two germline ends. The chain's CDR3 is CASSQSWENIQYF. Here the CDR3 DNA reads TGTGCCAGCAGCCAATCTTGGGAAAACATTCAGTACTTC.

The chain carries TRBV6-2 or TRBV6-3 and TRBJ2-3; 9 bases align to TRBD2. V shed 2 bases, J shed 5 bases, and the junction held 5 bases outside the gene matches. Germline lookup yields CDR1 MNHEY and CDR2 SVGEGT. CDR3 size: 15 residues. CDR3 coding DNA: TGTGCCAGCAGTTACGCTGTTAGCGGGGGAGATACGCAGTATTTT. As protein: CASSYAVSGGDTQYF.

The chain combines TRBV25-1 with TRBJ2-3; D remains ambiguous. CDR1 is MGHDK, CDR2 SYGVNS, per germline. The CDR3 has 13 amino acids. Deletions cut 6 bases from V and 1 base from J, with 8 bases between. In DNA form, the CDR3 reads TGTGCCAGCAGACTTGACGGCACAGATACGCAGTATTTT. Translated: CASRLDGTDTQYF.

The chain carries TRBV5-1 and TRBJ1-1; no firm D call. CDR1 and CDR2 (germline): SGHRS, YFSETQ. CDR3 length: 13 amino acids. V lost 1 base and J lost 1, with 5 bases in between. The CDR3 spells CASSLLGNTEAFF. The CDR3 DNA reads TGCGCCAGCAGCTTGCTGGGGAACACTGAAGCTTTCTTT. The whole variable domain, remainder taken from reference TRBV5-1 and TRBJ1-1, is KAGVTQTPRYLIKTRGQQVTLSCSPISGHRSVSWYQQTPGQGLQFLFEYFSETQRNKGNFPGRFSGRQFSNSRSEMNVSTLELGDSALYLCASSLLGNTEAFFGQGTRLTVV.